The clone carrying this T cell receptor beta chain has ten or more counts. As for time point: patch test 2, 6 weeks after DPC sensitization. The treatment here: therapeutic diphenylcyclopropenone sensitization with weekly scalp DPC. The source of the sample is a study of human T cells and chemical hapten exposure. Looking at the study overall: Small pooled library volume differences mainly caused per-sample TCR yield variation.

During construction of the library, unique molecular identifiers were attached to individual cDNA molecules for quantitative, reproducible TCR counting. TCRdb called the RACE reads again in MiXCR, with one record for every CDR3 protein. The sample comprises approximately 80,000 distinct CDR3 sequences, 8.5% to 12% of which are singletons, and around 5% rests with the top ten. Trimming removed 4 bases at V and 4 bases at J, with 8 bases between. This CDR3 has 14 residues. The source was whole blood, collected in connection with sensitization to the hapten diphenylcyclopropenone (DPC). V gene TRBV12-3 or TRBV12-4 combines with J gene TRBJ1-6; D possibly corresponds to TRBD1 (5 bases). The receptor was isolated from a woman aged 45-65 years with alopecia areata. Some clones in this sample may be carry-over from other donors' samples. CDR3 protein: CASSSTGYNSPLHF. The CDR3 DNA reads TGTGCCAGCAGTTCTACAGGATATAATTCACCCCTCCACTTT.